This T cell receptor beta chain was documented in a study of blood T cell repertoires in COVID-19 (dated by TCRdb to between 2020 and 2021). In terms of the full investigation: Collaborator samples came from the United States, Italy and Spain and covered acute and convalescent phases of COVID-19. The prospective study material was composed of cDNA or gDNA derived from T cells, B-cell-depleted T cells, or PBMCs. Deeply sampled blood TCRbeta repertoires from subjects exposed to, actively infected with, or recovered from COVID-19 were included in the dataset. The repertoires were made available in a free public database intended to serve as a resource for research on the immune response to SARS-CoV-2. Samples came from the ongoing ImmuneRACE study (first 160 participants) plus 1,254 subjects from 6 global collaborators. Sample metadata almost always included a de-identified subject ID, COVID-19 status, age in years and sex. Where HLA class I and class II types were available, the types were taken from metadata supplied by the sample provider, not from assay-based typing. General conclusions and limits of the study: Clinical and demographic metadata were provided uncurated, with the amount varying by source and participant.

TCRbeta CDR3 regions were amplified from genomic DNA using the immunoSEQ Assay, a bias-controlled multiplex PCR. In the original analysis: Within the assay, amplification of reference gene primers was used to estimate how many nucleated cells each sample contained. To quantify the absolute abundance of each unique TCRbeta CDR3 rearrangement, sequence reads were collapsed and filtered. For each sample, productive Simpson clonality was calculated as the square root of Simpson's diversity index across productive rearrangements. TCRdb provides this immuneACCESS table in a form limited to in-frame rearrangements. Some clones are lacking; in checked studies, under half of them reflect an unresolved V gene, and why the rest are absent is not known. For V, J and clone size, that table is used; D and trimming come from the DNA. The sample table records 150,000 to 250,000 clones; roughly four fifths of these occur just once. About 10% of the sample is held by the ten biggest clonotypes.

This clone was counted a single time. What antigen it recognizes has not been identified. No qualities accompany the bases; no much larger clone lies one base away. V and J are trimmed by 4 bases and 2 bases, and the gene matches miss 6 bases of the junction. Taken from cysteine to phenylalanine, the CDR3 has 16 residues. The kept DNA is CDR3 alone, 48 bases in frame from the first base. The germline V gene provides CDR1 SGDLS and CDR2 YYNGEE. In the prospective study, participants were about 18 to 100 years old, resided in 24 geographic areas of the United States, and were enrolled through a virtual design. In the prospective study, cohorts were assigned on the basis of participant-reported clinical history obtained from a screening survey and a study questionnaire. Recovered participants in ImmuneRACE Cohort 3 were defined as having two consecutive negative NP/OP PCR tests, clearance from a healthcare professional, or resolution of symptoms. Mobile phlebotomists in the prospective study collected whole blood, serum and a nasopharyngeal or oropharyngeal swab from every participant. Participants in the prospective study had the option to provide additional blood draws and questionnaires over a roughly two-month period. Before DNA extraction, prospective study blood samples were shipped either frozen or at room temperature.

The chain is made from TRBV9 and TRBJ2-1; the junction holds 10 bases that match TRBD2. This TCR derives from a man aged 35 to 55 who had recovered from COVID-19. The sample consisted of PBMCs or T cells enriched from blood (not recorded which). The nucleotide sequence is TGTGCCAGCAGCTTCGGACTAGCGGTCACCTACAATGAGCAGTTCTTC. The encoded protein is CASSFGLAVTYNEQFF.